Below, one T cell receptor (beta chain) is given with its context. What it recognizes is unknown. The CDR3 has 16 amino acids. The data belong to a study of OX40 agonist ivuxolimab in advanced cancers. Whole-study context: Ivuxolimab, an agonist antibody against OX40 (CD134), was given to patients.

This table comes from immunoSEQ multiplex PCR, and its TCRdb copy is limited to in-frame clones, with some not included. The data hold roughly 80,000 clones, with approximately 92% observed a single time. Whole-study findings and limits: Certain nonresponding patients likewise had low normalized T-cell clonal expansion. By week 6 at 0.1 to 3.0 mg/kg, blood CD4+ and CD8+ T cells had expanded clonally.

This specimen was CD4+ or CD8+ T cells sorted from blood, taken in a trial of the OX40 agonist ivuxolimab. The rearrangement uses TRBV21-1 and TRBJ1-5. TRBV21-1 counts as a pseudogene. This sequence was found in an adult with an advanced solid tumor such as melanoma, head and neck, liver or kidney cancer. The CDR3 bases are TGTGCCAGCAGCAGGAGACGGAGCCGTTCGAATCAGCCCCAGCATTTT. Its protein is CASSRRRSRSNQPQHF.